This is a list of T cell receptor beta chains from one sample in a study of T cell responses to AZD1222 COVID-19 vaccine. This table comes from immunoSEQ multiplex PCR, and its TCRdb copy is limited to in-frame clones, with some not included. The data contain 100,000 to 150,000 clones, 84% of them singletons. Source: peripheral blood, taken 28 days after the second AZD1222 dose. Source of these receptors: an adult who received the AZD1222 COVID-19 vaccine. Both conserved end residues are part of each CDR3. D genes are given only for firm matches. Not every row has a clone size; where given, it reads once, few, many or a size class.

v_call,clone_size,d_call,j_call,cdr3_aa,cdr3_nt
TRBV6-6,NA,NA,TRBJ2-1,CASRGRTNNEQFF,TGTGCCAGCAGGGGAAGGACGAACAATGAGCAGTTCTTC
TRBV7-9,NA,TRBD2,TRBJ2-1,CASSPPGTSVNEQFF,TGTGCCAGCAGCCCCCCCGGGACTAGCGTTAATGAGCAGTTCTTC
TRBV6-2/TRBV6-3,few,NA,TRBJ2-2,CASSGIRALYTGELFF,TGTGCCAGCAGTGGCATCAGGGCCCTCTACACCGGGGAGCTGTTTTTT
TRBV5-8,NA,NA,TRBJ2-5,CASSFVETQYF,TGTGCCAGCAGCTTTGTCGAGACCCAGTACTTC
TRBV4-3,NA,NA,TRBJ1-4,CASSQVQGPEEKLFF,TGCGCCAGCAGCCAAGTACAGGGCCCCGAGGAAAAACTGTTTTTT
TRBV28,NA,NA,TRBJ2-1,CASSASYNEQFF,TGTGCCAGCAGCGCTTCCTACAATGAGCAGTTCTTC
TRBV28,once,TRBD2,TRBJ2-1,CASSLASGGLYNEQFF,TGTGCCAGCAGTTTGGCTAGCGGGGGCCTTTACAATGAGCAGTTCTTC
TRBV11-3,NA,NA,TRBJ2-3,CASSLRSTDTQYF,TGTGCCAGCAGCTTGAGGAGCACAGATACGCAGTATTTT
TRBV28,NA,NA,TRBJ1-4,CASSPTGLNEKLFF,TGTGCCAGCAGTCCTACAGGGCTTAATGAAAAACTGTTTTTT
TRBV9,NA,TRBD1,TRBJ1-5,CASSRDSGHQPQHF,TGTGCCAGCAGTCGGGACAGCGGCCATCAGCCCCAGCATTTT
TRBV20-1,few,NA,TRBJ1-3,CSARIENTIYF,TGCAGTGCTAGAATCGAAAACACCATATATTTT
TRBV6-2/TRBV6-3,NA,NA,TRBJ2-7,CASSLDGVSYEQYF,TGTGCCAGCAGTTTGGACGGAGTCTCCTACGAGCAGTACTTC
TRBV30,NA,NA,TRBJ1-1,CAWSPLSGILNTEAFF,TGTGCCTGGAGTCCACTCAGTGGTATTTTGAACACTGAAGCTTTCTTT
TRBV6-4,NA,NA,TRBJ1-6,CASSDPLQGNLSPLHF,TGTGCCAGCAGTGACCCCTTGCAGGGGAATCTTTCACCCCTCCACTTT
TRBV29-1,NA,TRBD2,TRBJ2-3,CSERGLTNVDTQYF,TGCAGCGAGCGGGGACTTACGAACGTAGATACGCAGTATTTT
TRBV5-1,NA,TRBD1,TRBJ1-2,CASSLPPGQGALWSGYTF,TGCGCCAGCAGCTTGCCCCCGGGACAGGGGGCTTTATGGAGTGGCTACACCTTC
TRBV6-1,NA,TRBD1,TRBJ2-4,CASSDRDRGYIQYF,TGTGCCAGCAGTGACCGGGACAGGGGGTACATTCAGTACTTC
TRBV12-3/TRBV12-4,few,NA,TRBJ1-3,CASSFFSNTIYF,TGTGCCAGCAGTTTCTTTAGCAACACCATATATTTT
TRBV3-1/TRBV3-2,NA,NA,TRBJ1-4,CASSRDRWGEKLFF,TGTGCCAGCAGCCGGGACCGCTGGGGTGAAAAACTGTTTTTT
TRBV10-3,NA,NA,TRBJ1-2,CAIRNTGHKNYGYTF,TGTGCCATCAGGAACACGGGACACAAGAACTATGGCTACACCTTC
TRBV21-1,NA,NA,TRBJ1-2,CASSKGGGMANYGYTF,TGTGCCAGCAGCAAAGGAGGGGGGATGGCTAACTATGGCTACACCTTC
TRBV18,NA,NA,TRBJ2-5,CASSPGLQETQYF,TGTGCCAGCTCTCCCGGCCTTCAAGAGACCCAGTACTTC
TRBV10-1,few,TRBD1,TRBJ2-2,CASRPGTGGSGELFF,TGCGCCAGCAGACCCGGGACAGGGGGAAGCGGGGAGCTGTTTTTT
TRBV6-4,NA,NA,TRBJ2-4,CAGTRRTNIQYF,TGTGCCGGCACTCGGAGGACTAACATTCAGTACTTC
TRBV11-2,once,NA,TRBJ2-7,CASSGGGGSSYEQYF,TGTGCCAGCAGCGGGGGAGGGGGGTCCTCCTACGAGCAGTACTTC
TRBV10-2,NA,NA,TRBJ2-2,CASSDPIGELFF,TGCGCCAGCAGTGATCCCATCGGGGAGCTGTTTTTT
TRBV7-9,NA,NA,TRBJ1-2,CASDPPALHLGAGVYGYTF,TGTGCCAGCGACCCCCCCGCCCTCCACTTGGGGGCCGGGGTCTATGGCTACACCTTC
TRBV4-1,NA,NA,TRBJ1-6,CASSPLILNSPLHF,TGCGCCAGCAGCCCATTAATTTTAAATTCACCCCTCCACTTT
TRBV7-2,NA,TRBD1,TRBJ1-2,CASSFHRGSNYGYTF,TGTGCCAGCAGCTTCCACAGGGGTAGCAACTATGGCTACACCTTC
TRBV5-1,NA,TRBD2,TRBJ2-5,CASLTGGLNQETQYF,TGCGCCAGCCTCACGGGGGGGCTTAACCAAGAGACCCAGTACTTC
TRBV24-1,NA,NA,TRBJ2-1,CATSRPGADYNEQFF,TGTGCCACCAGTCGACCGGGGGCCGACTACAATGAGCAGTTCTTC
TRBV6-6,NA,NA,TRBJ2-7,CASSSDSSYEQYF,TGTGCCAGCAGTTCAGACAGCTCCTACGAGCAGTACTTC
TRBV5-1,NA,NA,TRBJ1-3,CASSLRPTGSSGNTIYF,TGCGCCAGCAGCTTGAGACCTACAGGGAGCTCTGGAAACACCATATATTTT
TRBV6-2/TRBV6-3,few,NA,TRBJ2-5,CASSYPNTVRTQYF,TGTGCCAGCAGTTACCCCAACACCGTCCGGACCCAGTACTTC
TRBV6-5,NA,NA,TRBJ1-4,CASRPAAATNEKLFF,TGTGCCAGCAGGCCAGCAGCGGCAACTAATGAAAAACTGTTTTTT
TRBV11-2,once,TRBD1,TRBJ1-5,CASSWGTGSQPQHF,TGTGCCAGCAGCTGGGGGACAGGGAGTCAGCCCCAGCATTTT
TRBV4-2,many,NA,TRBJ1-2,CASSHPGAYGYTF,TGTGCCAGCTCACACCCAGGGGCCTATGGCTACACCTTC
TRBV19,NA,NA,TRBJ2-1,CASSLRAQEGEQFF,TGTGCCAGTAGTCTCCGGGCCCAGGAGGGTGAGCAGTTCTTC
TRBV27,NA,NA,TRBJ1-1,CASSSSLGGSNTEAFF,TGTGCCAGCAGTTCCAGCCTCGGGGGCTCGAACACTGAAGCTTTCTTT
TRBV4-1,NA,NA,TRBJ2-1,CASSQEVRGRPAVNEQFF,TGCGCCAGCAGCCAAGAAGTTCGAGGAAGGCCGGCGGTCAATGAGCAGTTCTTC
TRBV20-1,NA,NA,TRBJ2-5,CSASLLAQYF,TGCAGTGCTAGTTTGTTAGCCCAGTACTTC